Shown below are 19 T cell receptor beta chains from a single sample sequenced in a study of T cell changes during pregnancy in multiple sclerosis. Some clones are missing from TCRdb's copy, which holds only in-frame ones; the method was immunoSEQ multiplex PCR. The profile covers 58,000 or so clones, with around nine tenths appearing a single time and 0.45% to 0.6% taken by the ten largest. Sample: CD4+ T cells from peripheral blood mononuclear cells, taken in the third trimester of pregnancy. These receptors came from a female donor with multiple sclerosis, enrolled in a pregnancy study.

The chain employs TRBV19 and TRBJ1-2, with 10 bases that match TRBD1. Per the germline V gene, CDR1 is LNHDA and CDR2 is SQIVND (reference sequence). There are 14 residues in the CDR3. The V segment lost 8 bases and the J segment 6 bases; nucleotides outside the gene matches: 9. The CDR3 nucleotides are TGTGCCAGTGACAGGGGGCGGGCCTCTGATGGCTACACCTTC. Translated: CASDRGRASDGYTF.

The rearrangement uses TRBV10-3 and TRBJ1-1, with D possibly TRBD1 on 5 matching bases. The CDR3 runs to 14 residues. CDR1 and CDR2 (germline): ENHRY, SYGVKD. V shed 2 bases and J shed 1 base, with 8 bases lying between them. The CDR3 nucleotides read TGTGCCATCAGTGAGAGGGGATGGAACACTGAAGCTTTCTTT. This gives the protein CAISERGWNTEAFF.

This rearrangement joins TRBV6-5 to TRBJ1-2; TRBD1 matches at 8 bases. The CDR3 is made up of 14 amino acids. From germline, CDR1 is MNHEY and CDR2 SVGAGI. Trimming took 10 bases from V and 4 from J; bases not matched to a gene: 11. The CDR3 coding sequence is TGTGCCACAGGGGGGGACAGGACCCCCTATGGCTACACCTTC. It yields the protein CATGGDRTPYGYTF.

The genes are TRBV6-1 and TRBJ1-2; no firm D call. Germline V lookup: CDR1 MNHNS, CDR2 SASEGT. The CDR3 sequence is 12 residues long. V was shortened by 3 bases and J by 4 bases, with 6 bases between the two germline ends. The CDR3 DNA sequence: TGTGCCAGCAGTGAGGGGAGCTATGGCTACACCTTC. Protein product: CASSEGSYGYTF.

The rearrangement links TRBV19 to TRBJ2-2; D possibly corresponds to TRBD2 (5 bases). Deletions cut 6 bases from V and 2 bases from J, with 13 bases between. CDR3 size: 15 residues. Germline CDR1 is LNHDA and CDR2 is SQIVND (reference sequence). The CDR3: CASSMVSGNTGELFF. CDR3 in DNA: TGTGCCAGTAGCATGGTGAGCGGTAACACCGGGGAGCTGTTTTTT. Supplemented by reference TRBV19 and TRBJ2-2, the full variable domain reads DGGITQSPKYLFRKEGQNVTLSCEQNLNHDAMYWYRQDPGQGLRLIYYSQIVNDFQKGDIAEGYSVSREKKESFPLTVTSAQKNPTAFYLCASSMVSGNTGELFFGEGSRLTVL.

The genes are TRBV5-1 and TRBJ2-5, with 10 bases that match TRBD2. From germline, CDR1 is SGHRS and CDR2 YFSETQ. Trimming cost V 0 bases and J 5 bases; bases outside gene matches: 7. The CDR3 sequence is 16 residues long. The CDR3 loop reads CASSLEPAGGPETQYF. DNA of the CDR3: TGCGCCAGCAGCTTGGAGCCAGCGGGGGGGCCTGAGACCCAGTACTTC. The full variable domain, completed using reference TRBV5-1 and TRBJ2-5, is KAGVTQTPRYLIKTRGQQVTLSCSPISGHRSVSWYQQTPGQGLQFLFEYFSETQRNKGNFPGRFSGRQFSNSRSEMNVSTLELGDSALYLCASSLEPAGGPETQYFGPGTRLLVL.

This chain uses TRBV10-3 with TRBJ1-1, with 8 bases aligning to TRBD1. The CDR3 extends over 16 amino acids. With V trimmed by 3 bases and J by 7 bases, 13 bases remained unmatched. Looked up from germline, CDR1 is ENHRY and CDR2 is SYGVKD. The chain's CDR3 is CAISEGPGRQGSEAFF. The CDR3 DNA reads TGTGCCATCAGTGAAGGTCCCGGAAGACAGGGGAGTGAAGCTTTCTTT.

The gene calls are TRBV29-1 and TRBJ1-2; weak D call: TRBD1 (6 bases). Trimming stripped 5 bases from V and 6 bases from J, with 10 bases between. Germline V gene data show CDR1 as SQVTM and CDR2 as ANQGSEA. The CDR3 contains 11 residues. The CDR3 sequence: CSVLSGDGYTF. CDR3 DNA: TGCAGCGTTCTATCAGGGGATGGCTACACCTTC.

The chain links TRBV2 to TRBJ2-2; 8 positions match TRBD2. V shed 10 bases, J shed 1 base, and the junction held 5 bases outside the gene matches. CDR3 length equals 14 residues. Germline values: CDR1 SNHLY, CDR2 FYNNEI. The CDR3 protein is CATLTSENTGELFF. DNA for the CDR3: TGTGCCACTCTGACTAGCGAGAACACCGGGGAGCTGTTTTTT.

V is TRBV30 and J is TRBJ1-5, with 7 bases fitting TRBD1. Germline assignment: CDR1 GTSNPN and CDR2 SVGIG (reference sequence). V shed 4 bases, J shed 6 bases, and the junction held 15 bases outside the gene matches. The CDR3 loop spans 16 amino acids. As DNA, the CDR3 is TGTGCCTGGATGCCGGCCGGACAGGAGGGGGGTCAGCCCCAGCATTTT. Translated, it gives CAWMPAGQEGGQPQHF.

The chain joins TRBV5-1 to TRBJ2-3; 15 bases match TRBD2. With 4 bases clipped from V and 0 bases from J, the junction kept 9 bases outside the gene matches. The CDR3 loop spans 19 amino acids. Germline lookup yields CDR1 SGHRS and CDR2 YFSETQ. CDR3 nucleotide sequence: TGCGCCAGCAGCCGGGGACTAGCGGGGGGCAAAGCTAGCACAGATACGCAGTATTTT. Translation: CASSRGLAGGKASTDTQYF. The full variable domain, in which reference TRBV5-1 and TRBJ2-3 provide the parts outside the CDR3, is KAGVTQTPRYLIKTRGQQVTLSCSPISGHRSVSWYQQTPGQGLQFLFEYFSETQRNKGNFPGRFSGRQFSNSRSEMNVSTLELGDSALYLCASSRGLAGGKASTDTQYFGPGTRLTVL.

The CDR3 region is CASSIRQGIRELFF. The CDR3 region has the DNA TGTGCCAGTAGTATCCGACAGGGGATTAGGGAGCTGTTTTTT. The chain combines TRBV19 with TRBJ2-2, with 8 bases identical to TRBD1. This CDR3 spans 14 amino acids. With V trimmed by 3 bases and J by 9 bases, 6 bases remained unmatched. CDR1 is LNHDA and CDR2 is SQIVND in the germline V gene (reference sequence).

This sequence joins TRBV27 and TRBJ2-1, with 7 bases aligning to TRBD2. V trimming: 1 base; J trimming: 10 bases; junction bases outside the gene matches: 7. Germline V CDR1 and CDR2: MNHEY, SMNVEV (reference sequence). The CDR3 runs 14 residues. The CDR3 DNA is TGTGCCAGCAGTTTATTTGGACTAGAGCACGAGCAGTTCTTC. This gives the protein CASSLFGLEHEQFF.

DNA of the CDR3: TGTGCCACCAGCAGAGATCCCAGAACGGACAGTGAAAATCAGCCCCAGCATTTT. Translation: CATSRDPRTDSENQPQHF. This rearrangement joins TRBV15 to TRBJ1-5; possibly TRBD1 for D (6 bases). Germline values: CDR1 LNHNV, CDR2 YYDKDF (reference sequence). The CDR3 has 18 amino acids. V was clipped by 0 bases and J by 4 bases, with 19 bases between them.

The chain links TRBV13 to TRBJ2-1; perhaps TRBD2 as D (5 bases). Trimming pared 5 bases from V and 8 bases from J, leaving 22 bases between. Germline lookup yields CDR1 PRHDT and CDR2 FYEKMQ (reference sequence). This CDR3 is built from 16 residues. CDR3 sequence: CASSPLLEAGMDEQFF. In DNA form, the CDR3 reads TGTGCCAGCAGCCCCCTCCTCGAGGCCGGGATGGATGAGCAGTTCTTC. The entire variable domain, with the rest obtained from reference TRBV13 and TRBJ2-1, is as follows: AAGVIQSPRHLIKEKRETATLKCYPIPRHDTVYWYQQGPGQDPQFLISFYEKMQSDKGSIPDRFSAQQFSDYHSELNMSSLELGDSALYFCASSPLLEAGMDEQFFGPGTRLTVL.

This clone was detected once. The chain is built from TRBV18 and TRBJ2-6, with a tentative D call TRBD2 (6 bases). Germline V lookup: CDR1 KGHSH, CDR2 LQKENI. The V gene lost 2 bases and the J gene lost 4 bases, with 6 bases spanning the gap. This CDR3 spans 14 amino acids. The CDR3 is CASSPGRGANVLTF. The CDR3 region has the DNA TGTGCCAGCTCACCAGGGAGGGGGGCCAACGTCCTGACTTTC.

This chain uses TRBV19 with TRBJ1-5; 9 nucleotides match TRBD1. The CDR3 covers 13 residues. V was clipped by 6 bases and J by 3 bases; unmatched bases: 0. Germline assignment: CDR1 LNHDA and CDR2 SQIVND (reference sequence). The CDR3 DNA reads as TGTGCCAGTAGACAGGGGGCCAATCAGCCCCAGCATTTT. Its protein is CASRQGANQPQHF.

The chain couples TRBV2 to TRBJ1-4; D gene unclear. The CDR3 length is 16 residues. CDR1 is SNHLY and CDR2 is FYNNEI in the germline V gene. The germline V and J ends were trimmed by 4 bases and 4 bases, with 16 bases remaining between them. CDR3 sequence (DNA): TGTGCCAGCAGTGCCTCGTCTCAAGCTATTAATGAAAAACTGTTTTTT. Translated: CASSASSQAINEKLFF.

V gene TRBV2 combines with J gene TRBJ1-2, with 8 positions matching TRBD1. The V gene's germline CDR1 is SNHLY and CDR2 FYNNEI. The CDR3 contains 13 residues. V trimming: 4 bases; J trimming: 7 bases; junction bases outside the gene matches: 5. CDR3 protein: CASSVGQALGYTF. The CDR3 DNA reads as TGTGCCAGCAGTGTGGGACAGGCGCTTGGCTACACCTTC.